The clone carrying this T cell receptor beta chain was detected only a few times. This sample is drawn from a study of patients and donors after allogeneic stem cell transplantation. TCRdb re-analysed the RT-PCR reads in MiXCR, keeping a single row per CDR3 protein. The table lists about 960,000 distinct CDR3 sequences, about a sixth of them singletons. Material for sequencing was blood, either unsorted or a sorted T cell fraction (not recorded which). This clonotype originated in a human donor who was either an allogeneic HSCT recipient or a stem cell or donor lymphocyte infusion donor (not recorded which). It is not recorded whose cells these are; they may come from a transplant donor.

CDR3 in amino acids: CSVPGRTTEAFF. The CDR3 coding sequence is TGCAGCGTCCCAGGGAGGACCACTGAAGCTTTCTTT. The chain employs TRBV29-1 and TRBJ1-1; possibly TRBD1 for D (5 bases). The germline CDR1 and CDR2 sequences are SQVTM and ANQGSEA. V was clipped by 6 bases and J by 4 bases, with 12 bases between them. There are 12 residues in the CDR3.